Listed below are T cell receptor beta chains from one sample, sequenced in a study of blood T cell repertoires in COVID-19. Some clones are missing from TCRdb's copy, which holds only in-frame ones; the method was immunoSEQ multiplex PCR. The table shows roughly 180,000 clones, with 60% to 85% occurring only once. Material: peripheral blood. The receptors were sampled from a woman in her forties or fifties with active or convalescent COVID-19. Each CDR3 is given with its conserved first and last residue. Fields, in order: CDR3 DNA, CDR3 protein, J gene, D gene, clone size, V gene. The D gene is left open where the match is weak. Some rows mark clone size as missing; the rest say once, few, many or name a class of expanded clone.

cdr3_nt: TGTGCCAGCAGAGTGATGAGGGAAAGCAATCAGCCCCAGCATTTT
cdr3_aa: CASRVMRESNQPQHF
j_call: TRBJ1-5
d_call: NA
clone_size: NA
v_call: TRBV2

cdr3_nt: TGTGCCAGCAGCCAAGGTTCAGTTTACAATGAGCAGTTCTTC
cdr3_aa: CASSQGSVYNEQFF
j_call: TRBJ2-1
d_call: NA
clone_size: NA
v_call: TRBV3-1/TRBV3-2

cdr3_nt: TGTGCCAGCAGCTTTTCCAGCTCTGGGGCCAACGTCCTGACTTTC
cdr3_aa: CASSFSSSGANVLTF
j_call: TRBJ2-6
d_call: NA
clone_size: NA
v_call: TRBV5-4

cdr3_nt: TGTGCCAGCAGTGGAAACACAGGGGTACCTGAAGCTTTCTTT
cdr3_aa: CASSGNTGVPEAFF
j_call: TRBJ1-1
d_call: TRBD1
clone_size: once
v_call: TRBV28

cdr3_nt: TGTGCCAGTAGCCCGCGGGGAGGGGGATTTGTCGAGCAGTACTTC
cdr3_aa: CASSPRGGGFVEQYF
j_call: TRBJ2-7
d_call: NA
clone_size: NA
v_call: TRBV19

cdr3_nt: TGTGCCAGCAGCCTTAGCGCGAGCTCCTACAATGAGCAGTTCTTC
cdr3_aa: CASSLSASSYNEQFF
j_call: TRBJ2-1
d_call: NA
clone_size: NA
v_call: TRBV5-4

cdr3_nt: TGTGCCAGCAGCTTATCGGAGGGCCTACGCTCTGGAAACACCATATATTTT
cdr3_aa: CASSLSEGLRSGNTIYF
j_call: TRBJ1-3
d_call: NA
clone_size: NA
v_call: TRBV7-2

cdr3_nt: TGTGCCTGCGGACCGCCGGGACAGCGAAATTCACCCCTCCACTTT
cdr3_aa: CACGPPGQRNSPLHF
j_call: TRBJ1-6
d_call: TRBD1
clone_size: many
v_call: TRBV6-5

cdr3_nt: TGTGCCAGCAGACACCTCTGGGGGACAGGGGGACCCCAGCGTGGCACTGAAGCTTTCTTT
cdr3_aa: CASRHLWGTGGPQRGTEAFF
j_call: TRBJ1-1
d_call: TRBD1
clone_size: NA
v_call: TRBV13

cdr3_nt: TGTGCCAGCAGCCTCCGACTAGCGGGGGGGCAGTACAATGAGCAGTTCTTC
cdr3_aa: CASSLRLAGGQYNEQFF
j_call: TRBJ2-1
d_call: TRBD2
clone_size: NA
v_call: TRBV7-2

cdr3_nt: TGCGCCAGCAGCGATAGACAGGGTTCCGGGGAGCTGTTTTTT
cdr3_aa: CASSDRQGSGELFF
j_call: TRBJ2-2
d_call: TRBD1
clone_size: NA
v_call: TRBV5-1

cdr3_nt: TGCAGTGCTAGAGCAGAACATGGCTACACCTTC
cdr3_aa: CSARAEHGYTF
j_call: TRBJ1-2
d_call: NA
clone_size: NA
v_call: TRBV20-1

cdr3_nt: TGTGCCTGGAGTCGGGACAGGGGAGTGACTGAAGCTTTCTTT
cdr3_aa: CAWSRDRGVTEAFF
j_call: TRBJ1-1
d_call: TRBD1
clone_size: NA
v_call: TRBV30

cdr3_nt: TGTGCCAGCTCACCACCTGTGACAGGCGACAATGAGCAGTTCTTC
cdr3_aa: CASSPPVTGDNEQFF
j_call: TRBJ2-1
d_call: NA
clone_size: NA
v_call: TRBV18

cdr3_nt: TGTGCCAGCAGCCAAGACCCTTCGTGTCGGGACAGGGGTCTTAATGGAAACACCATATATTTT
cdr3_aa: CASSQDPSCRDRGLNGNTIYF
j_call: TRBJ1-3
d_call: TRBD1
clone_size: few
v_call: TRBV3-1/TRBV3-2

cdr3_nt: TGTGCCAGCAGCGCCGGACAGGGCTTCAGATCGGCTGGAAACACCATATATTTT
cdr3_aa: CASSAGQGFRSAGNTIYF
j_call: TRBJ1-3
d_call: TRBD1
clone_size: NA
v_call: TRBV9

cdr3_nt: TGTGCCAGCAGCCTCCGGGGACAGGGCGACGAAAAACTGTTTTTT
cdr3_aa: CASSLRGQGDEKLFF
j_call: TRBJ1-4
d_call: TRBD1
clone_size: few
v_call: TRBV2

cdr3_nt: TGTGCCTGGAGTCTACCGGGGAGTTTCAATTCACCCCTCCACTTT
cdr3_aa: CAWSLPGSFNSPLHF
j_call: TRBJ1-6
d_call: NA
clone_size: NA
v_call: TRBV30

cdr3_nt: TGTGCCAGCAGCCAACGACAGGGGGCAGTGAGACAGCCCCAGCATTTT
cdr3_aa: CASSQRQGAVRQPQHF
j_call: TRBJ1-5
d_call: TRBD1
clone_size: NA
v_call: TRBV4-2

cdr3_nt: TGTGCCAGCTCACCTGGGACAGGGTTTACCTATGGCTACACCTTC
cdr3_aa: CASSPGTGFTYGYTF
j_call: TRBJ1-2
d_call: TRBD1
clone_size: NA
v_call: TRBV18

cdr3_nt: TGTGCCAGCAGCTTACAGACTAGCGGGGGAAAGGAGCAGTTCTTC
cdr3_aa: CASSLQTSGGKEQFF
j_call: TRBJ2-1
d_call: TRBD2
clone_size: few
v_call: TRBV7-9

cdr3_nt: TGTGCCAGCAGTACCATAGGTAGACTTAATCAGCCCCAGCATTTT
cdr3_aa: CASSTIGRLNQPQHF
j_call: TRBJ1-5
d_call: NA
clone_size: NA
v_call: TRBV7-2

cdr3_nt: TGTGCCAGCAGTGGTCGGGGGGGGCGGATTCAGCCCCAGCATTTT
cdr3_aa: CASSGRGGRIQPQHF
j_call: TRBJ1-5
d_call: NA
clone_size: NA
v_call: TRBV2

cdr3_nt: TGTGCCAGTAGTACGGGACTAGCGGGATCAAAGGATACGCAGTATTTT
cdr3_aa: CASSTGLAGSKDTQYF
j_call: TRBJ2-3
d_call: TRBD2
clone_size: NA
v_call: TRBV19

cdr3_nt: TGTGCCAGCAGAGACAAAGCGGGAGAGACAGATACGCAGTATTTT
cdr3_aa: CASRDKAGETDTQYF
j_call: TRBJ2-3
d_call: TRBD2
clone_size: NA
v_call: TRBV7-2

cdr3_nt: TGTGCCAGCAGAACCTCAGGCAGGGATGAGCAGTTCTTC
cdr3_aa: CASRTSGRDEQFF
j_call: TRBJ2-1
d_call: NA
clone_size: NA
v_call: TRBV28

cdr3_nt: TGCGCCATCCAAGACCAGGTCCCAGATACGCAGTATTTT
cdr3_aa: CAIQDQVPDTQYF
j_call: TRBJ2-3
d_call: NA
clone_size: once
v_call: TRBV23-1

cdr3_nt: TGTGCCAGCAGCGTTGACAGGACTGGGGCCAACGTCCTGACTTTC
cdr3_aa: CASSVDRTGANVLTF
j_call: TRBJ2-6
d_call: NA
clone_size: NA
v_call: TRBV6-4

cdr3_nt: TGTGCCAGTAGCTCAGGGGGGAAAGAGACCCAGTACTTC
cdr3_aa: CASSSGGKETQYF
j_call: TRBJ2-5
d_call: NA
clone_size: few
v_call: TRBV19

cdr3_nt: TGTGCTACCCGTCGGAGGGGAAACACTGAAGCTTTCTTT
cdr3_aa: CATRRRGNTEAFF
j_call: TRBJ1-1
d_call: NA
clone_size: once
v_call: TRBV6-5

cdr3_nt: TGTGCCATCAGTGGGACAGGGGGAGAGACCCAGTACTTC
cdr3_aa: CAISGTGGETQYF
j_call: TRBJ2-5
d_call: TRBD1
clone_size: few
v_call: TRBV10-3

cdr3_nt: TGCAGCGTTTATAGAGGGATCTTGAACACTGAAGCTTTCTTT
cdr3_aa: CSVYRGILNTEAFF
j_call: TRBJ1-1
d_call: NA
clone_size: NA
v_call: TRBV29-1

cdr3_nt: TGCAGTGCTAGTGCCAGGGGTGGTCAGCCCCAGCATTTT
cdr3_aa: CSASARGGQPQHF
j_call: TRBJ1-5
d_call: NA
clone_size: NA
v_call: TRBV20-1

cdr3_nt: TGTGCCAGTAGGGCCGACAGGCCGGGCTACACCTTC
cdr3_aa: CASRADRPGYTF
j_call: TRBJ1-2
d_call: NA
clone_size: few
v_call: TRBV19

cdr3_nt: TGTGCCAGCAGCTTTGGGGACAGGAGGAACACTGAAGCTTTCTTT
cdr3_aa: CASSFGDRRNTEAFF
j_call: TRBJ1-1
d_call: TRBD1
clone_size: NA
v_call: TRBV7-6

cdr3_nt: TGTGCCAGCTCACCGGAGGGGCGTGGAAACACCATATATTTT
cdr3_aa: CASSPEGRGNTIYF
j_call: TRBJ1-3
d_call: NA
clone_size: few
v_call: TRBV18

cdr3_nt: TGTGCCAGCAGGCCGACAGGGGACAATCAGCCCCAGCATTTT
cdr3_aa: CASRPTGDNQPQHF
j_call: TRBJ1-5
d_call: TRBD1
clone_size: NA
v_call: TRBV6-5

cdr3_nt: TGCAGTGCTAGTAGTTCAGGGAATGGCTACACCTTC
cdr3_aa: CSASSSGNGYTF
j_call: TRBJ1-2
d_call: NA
clone_size: NA
v_call: TRBV20-1

cdr3_nt: TGCAGTGCTAGATCCGGGACAGGGCAGTTCTTC
cdr3_aa: CSARSGTGQFF
j_call: TRBJ2-1
d_call: TRBD1
clone_size: NA
v_call: TRBV20-1

cdr3_nt: TGTGCCAGCACCTTAGCGGGGGCCCGCACAGATACGCAGTATTTT
cdr3_aa: CASTLAGARTDTQYF
j_call: TRBJ2-3
d_call: TRBD2
clone_size: NA
v_call: TRBV7-2

cdr3_nt: TGTGCCGGACAACTATATAGCAATCAGCCCCAGCATTTT
cdr3_aa: CAGQLYSNQPQHF
j_call: TRBJ1-5
d_call: NA
clone_size: NA
v_call: TRBV28

cdr3_nt: TGTGCCAGCAGCGCCCGGCGGGGGGGGGATACGCAGTATTTT
cdr3_aa: CASSARRGGDTQYF
j_call: TRBJ2-3
d_call: TRBD2
clone_size: NA
v_call: TRBV7-9

cdr3_nt: TGTGCCAGCAGCCAGCAGGGTTATGGCTACACCTTC
cdr3_aa: CASSQQGYGYTF
j_call: TRBJ1-2
d_call: NA
clone_size: NA
v_call: TRBV3-1/TRBV3-2

cdr3_nt: TGTGCCAGCAGCTGGGATTTGGGAGGGGTCGACGGGGAGCTGTTTTTT
cdr3_aa: CASSWDLGGVDGELFF
j_call: TRBJ2-2
d_call: TRBD2
clone_size: NA
v_call: TRBV7-2